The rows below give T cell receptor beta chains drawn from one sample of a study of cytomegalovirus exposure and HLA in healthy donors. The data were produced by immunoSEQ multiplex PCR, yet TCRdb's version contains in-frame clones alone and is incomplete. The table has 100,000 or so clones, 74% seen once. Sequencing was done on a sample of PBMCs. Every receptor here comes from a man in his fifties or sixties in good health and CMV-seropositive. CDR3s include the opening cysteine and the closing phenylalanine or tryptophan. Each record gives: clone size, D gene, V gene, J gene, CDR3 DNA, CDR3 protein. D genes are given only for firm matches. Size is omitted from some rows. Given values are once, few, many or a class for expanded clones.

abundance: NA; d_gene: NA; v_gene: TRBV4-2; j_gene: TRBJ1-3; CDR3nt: TGTGCCAGCAGCCGGCCGGGCCAGGGAGGAAACACCATATATTTT; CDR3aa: CASSRPGQGGNTIYF
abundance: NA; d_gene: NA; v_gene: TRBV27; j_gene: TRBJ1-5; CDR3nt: TGTGCCAGCAGTCCGCGACACCTTGCCCCCCAGCCCCAGCATTTT; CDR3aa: CASSPRHLAPQPQHF
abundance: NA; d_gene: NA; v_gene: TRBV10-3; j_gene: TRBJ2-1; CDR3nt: TGTGCCATCGGCTTGAGGGCCAACTACAATGAGCAGTTCTTC; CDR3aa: CAIGLRANYNEQFF
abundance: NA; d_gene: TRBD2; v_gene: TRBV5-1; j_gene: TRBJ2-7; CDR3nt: TGCGCCAGCAGCTTGGCCCCCGGGGCTAGCGGGGCTGAACCCTACGAGCAGTACTTC; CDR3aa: CASSLAPGASGAEPYEQYF
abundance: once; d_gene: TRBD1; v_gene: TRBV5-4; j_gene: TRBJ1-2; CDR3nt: TGTGCCAGCAGTTCTCAGGACAGGGTCGGATATGGCTACACCTTC; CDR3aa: CASSSQDRVGYGYTF
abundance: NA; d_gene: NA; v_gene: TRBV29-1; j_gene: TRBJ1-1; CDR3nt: TGCAGCGTTGAAGGACAGTTACAGAACACTGAAGCTTTCTTT; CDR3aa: CSVEGQLQNTEAFF
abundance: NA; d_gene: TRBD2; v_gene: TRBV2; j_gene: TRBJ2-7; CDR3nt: TGTGCCACTAGCGGACTAGCGGGAGAGCAGTACTTC; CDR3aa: CATSGLAGEQYF
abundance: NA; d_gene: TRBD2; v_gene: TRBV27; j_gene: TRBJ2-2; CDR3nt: TGTGCCAGCACCGCGGGGGGCGCGAACACCGGGGAGCTGTTTTTT; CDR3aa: CASTAGGANTGELFF
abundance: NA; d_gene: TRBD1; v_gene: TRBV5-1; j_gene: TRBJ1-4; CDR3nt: TGCGCCAGCAGCGTTTCCGGGACAGGGGTAGAAAAACTGTTTTTT; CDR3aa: CASSVSGTGVEKLFF
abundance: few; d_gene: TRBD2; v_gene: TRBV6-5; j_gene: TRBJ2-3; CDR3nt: TGTGCCAGCAGCCCTAGCGGGTTAAGCACAGATACGCAGTATTTT; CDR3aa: CASSPSGLSTDTQYF
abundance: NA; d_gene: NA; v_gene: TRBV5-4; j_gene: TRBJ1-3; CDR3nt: TGTGCCAGCAGCTTGGCCGGGAGCCCGGGAAACACCATATATTTT; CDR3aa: CASSLAGSPGNTIYF
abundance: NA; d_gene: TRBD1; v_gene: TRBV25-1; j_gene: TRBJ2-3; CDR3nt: TGTGCCAGCAGTGAATCCGTGACAGGGGGATATACGCAGTATTTT; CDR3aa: CASSESVTGGYTQYF
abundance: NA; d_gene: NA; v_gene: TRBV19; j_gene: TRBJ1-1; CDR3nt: TGTGCCAGTAGTACTCTGTCAGGGAGGGCTGAAGCTTTCTTT; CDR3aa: CASSTLSGRAEAFF
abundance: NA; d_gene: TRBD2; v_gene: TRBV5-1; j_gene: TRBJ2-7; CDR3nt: TGCGCCAGCAGCGGGGACTACGAATCCTACGAGCAGTACTTC; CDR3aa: CASSGDYESYEQYF
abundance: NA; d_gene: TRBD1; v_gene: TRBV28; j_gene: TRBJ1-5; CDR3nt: TGTGCCAGCAGTATCCCGGGACAGCGGATTGGGCCCCAGCATTTT; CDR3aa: CASSIPGQRIGPQHF
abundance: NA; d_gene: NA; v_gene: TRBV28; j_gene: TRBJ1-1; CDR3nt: TGTGCCAGCAGTTTATTAGAGGGAACTGAAGCTTTCTTT; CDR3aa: CASSLLEGTEAFF
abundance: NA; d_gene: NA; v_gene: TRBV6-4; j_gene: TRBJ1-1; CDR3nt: TGTGCCAGCAGGGACACATTGAACACTGAAGCTTTCTTT; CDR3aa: CASRDTLNTEAFF
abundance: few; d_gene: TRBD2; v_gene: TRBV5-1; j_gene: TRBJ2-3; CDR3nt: TGCGCCAGCAGCTTTAGCGGGGGAGATACGCAGTATTTT; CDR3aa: CASSFSGGDTQYF
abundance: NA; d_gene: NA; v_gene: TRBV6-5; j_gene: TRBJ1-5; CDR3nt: TGTGCCAGCAGTTATGGCAGATATCAGCCCCAGCATTTT; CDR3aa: CASSYGRYQPQHF
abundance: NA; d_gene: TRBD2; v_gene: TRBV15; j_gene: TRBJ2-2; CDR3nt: TGTGCCACCAGCAAAGGCGGGGGGGAACACACCGGGGAGCTGTTTTTT; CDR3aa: CATSKGGGEHTGELFF
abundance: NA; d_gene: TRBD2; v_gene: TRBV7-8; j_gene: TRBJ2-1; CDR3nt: TGTGCCAGCAGCTTAGCACTAGCGGTTTACAATGAGCAGTTCTTC; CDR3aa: CASSLALAVYNEQFF
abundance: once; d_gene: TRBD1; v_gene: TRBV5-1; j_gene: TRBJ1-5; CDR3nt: TGCGCCAGCAGCTTGGCTGCAGGGGGTCAGCCCCAGCATTTT; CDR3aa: CASSLAAGGQPQHF
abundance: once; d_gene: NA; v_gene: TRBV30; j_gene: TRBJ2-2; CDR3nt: TGTGCCTGGAGTGGGGGGCGGGGGTCAACGAACACCGGGGAGCTGTTTTTT; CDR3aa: CAWSGGRGSTNTGELFF
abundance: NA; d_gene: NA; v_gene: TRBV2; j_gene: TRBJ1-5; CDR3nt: TGTGCCAGCAGTGCGGGGAGGGGTTTAAGCAATCAGCCCCAGCATTTT; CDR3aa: CASSAGRGLSNQPQHF
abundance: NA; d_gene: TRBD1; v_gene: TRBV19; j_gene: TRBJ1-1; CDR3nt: TGTGCCAGTAACCCTCGGACAGGGCCGATGAACACTGAAGCTTTCTTT; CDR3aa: CASNPRTGPMNTEAFF
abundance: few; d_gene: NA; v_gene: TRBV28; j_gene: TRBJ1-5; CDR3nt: TGTGCCAGCAGTTTATCTCCCCCTCGGGCCCAGCATTTT; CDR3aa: CASSLSPPRAQHF
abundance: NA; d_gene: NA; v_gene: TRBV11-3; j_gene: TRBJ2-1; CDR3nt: TGTGCCAGCAGCTTAAGTCTAGGAGGCGAGCAGTTCTTC; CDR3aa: CASSLSLGGEQFF
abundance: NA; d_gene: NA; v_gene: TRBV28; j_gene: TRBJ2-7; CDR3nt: TGTGCCAGCAGTTTACTCACTTCCTCTGGGACAAAAGAGTACTTC; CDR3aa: CASSLLTSSGTKEYF
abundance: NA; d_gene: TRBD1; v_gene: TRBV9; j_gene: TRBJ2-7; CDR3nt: TGTGCCAGCAGCTTCCGGGACAGGGGGAACGAGCAGTACTTC; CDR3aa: CASSFRDRGNEQYF
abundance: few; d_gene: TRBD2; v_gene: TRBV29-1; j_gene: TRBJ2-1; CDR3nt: TGCAGCGTCTCGACTAGCGGGGATCACAATGAGCAGTTCTTC; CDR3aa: CSVSTSGDHNEQFF
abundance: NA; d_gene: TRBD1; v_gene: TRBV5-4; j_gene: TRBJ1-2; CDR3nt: TGTGCCAGCAGCTCGCGGGACAGAGATGATTCTAACTATGGCTACACCTTC; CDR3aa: CASSSRDRDDSNYGYTF
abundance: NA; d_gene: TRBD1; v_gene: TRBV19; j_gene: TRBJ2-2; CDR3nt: TGTGCCAGTGCCGGGACAGCGAACACCGGGGAGCTGTTTTTT; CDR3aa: CASAGTANTGELFF
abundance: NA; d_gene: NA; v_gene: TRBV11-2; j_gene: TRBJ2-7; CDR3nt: TGTGCCAGCAGCTTAGTAGCGGACGGTTACGAGCAGTACTTC; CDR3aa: CASSLVADGYEQYF
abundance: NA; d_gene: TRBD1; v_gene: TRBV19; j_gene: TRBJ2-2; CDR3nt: TGTGCCAGTAGTATAAGGGACAGGGGAGGCACCGGGGAGCTGTTTTTT; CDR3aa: CASSIRDRGGTGELFF
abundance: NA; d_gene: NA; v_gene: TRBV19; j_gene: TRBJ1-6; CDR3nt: TGTGCCAGTAGCCGAGGGGGTGGGATTTCACCCCTCCACTTT; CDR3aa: CASSRGGGISPLHF
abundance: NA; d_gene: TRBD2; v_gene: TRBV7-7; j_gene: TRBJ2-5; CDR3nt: TGTGCCAGCAGCTCCTGGACTAGCGGGAGCCAAGAGACCCAGTACTTC; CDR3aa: CASSSWTSGSQETQYF
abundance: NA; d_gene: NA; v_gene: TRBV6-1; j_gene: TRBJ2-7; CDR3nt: TGTGCCAGCAGTGACAGGTCCGACCACGAGCAGTACTTC; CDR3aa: CASSDRSDHEQYF
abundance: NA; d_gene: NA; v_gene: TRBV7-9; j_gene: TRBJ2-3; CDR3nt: TGTGCCAGCAGCTTCGCCGTCCTGGAGGGACGCACAGATACGCAGTATTTT; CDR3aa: CASSFAVLEGRTDTQYF
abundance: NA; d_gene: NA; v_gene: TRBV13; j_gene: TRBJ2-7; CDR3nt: TGTGCCAGCAGCTCCGGGCCTAGCCCCTACGAGCAGTACTTC; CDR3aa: CASSSGPSPYEQYF
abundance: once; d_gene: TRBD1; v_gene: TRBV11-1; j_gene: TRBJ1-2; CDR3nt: TGTGCCAGCAGCGCCTGGGACAGTCCATATGGCTACACCTTC; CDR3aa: CASSAWDSPYGYTF
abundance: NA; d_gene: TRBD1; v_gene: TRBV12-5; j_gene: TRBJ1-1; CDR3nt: TGTGCTAGTGGTTTGTGGACAGGGAGTGAAGCTTTCTTT; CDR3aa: CASGLWTGSEAFF
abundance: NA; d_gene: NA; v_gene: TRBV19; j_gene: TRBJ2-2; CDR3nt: TGTGCCAGTACGATGGCAGGTTCGAACACCGGGGAGCTGTTTTTT; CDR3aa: CASTMAGSNTGELFF
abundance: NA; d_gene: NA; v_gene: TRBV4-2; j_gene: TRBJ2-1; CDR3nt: TGTGCCAGCAGAGCGGGCTACAATGAGCAGTTCTTC; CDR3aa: CASRAGYNEQFF
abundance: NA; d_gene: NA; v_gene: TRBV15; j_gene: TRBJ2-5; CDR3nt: TGTGCCACCAGCAGAGCGGTCGAAGGAGGAGGTTTCCAAGAGACCCAGTACTTC; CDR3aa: CATSRAVEGGGFQETQYF
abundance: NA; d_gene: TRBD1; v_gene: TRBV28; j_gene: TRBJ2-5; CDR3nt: TGTGCCTCAACGGGACAGGGGAAAGAAGAGACCCAGTACTTC; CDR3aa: CASTGQGKEETQYF
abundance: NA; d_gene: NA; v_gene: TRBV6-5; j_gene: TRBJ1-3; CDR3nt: TGTGCCAGCTCGGGGGGCTCTGGAAACACCATATATTTT; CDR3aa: CASSGGSGNTIYF
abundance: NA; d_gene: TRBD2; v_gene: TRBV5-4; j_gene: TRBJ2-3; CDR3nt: TGTGCCAGCAGCTTGGGTAGCGGGGGGGTTGGAGATACGCAGTATTTT; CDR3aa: CASSLGSGGVGDTQYF
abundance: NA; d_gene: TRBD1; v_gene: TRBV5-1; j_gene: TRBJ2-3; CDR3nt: TGCGCCAGCAGCTTGGCAGCCCAGGACAGGGGGCGAACGCAGTATTTT; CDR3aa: CASSLAAQDRGRTQYF
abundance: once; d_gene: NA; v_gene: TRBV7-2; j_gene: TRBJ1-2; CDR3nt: TGTGCCAGCAGTTTGCAGGATCTCTATGGCTACACCTTC; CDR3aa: CASSLQDLYGYTF
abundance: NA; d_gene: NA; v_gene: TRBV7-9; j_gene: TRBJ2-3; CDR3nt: TGTGCCAGCAGCTCTCCCGACGGGAACACAGATACGCAGTATTTT; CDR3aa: CASSSPDGNTDTQYF
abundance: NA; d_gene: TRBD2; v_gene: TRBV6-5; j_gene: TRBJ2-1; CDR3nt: TGTGCCAGCAGTTACTCTGCACCGGGACTAGACCAGCAGTTCTTC; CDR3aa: CASSYSAPGLDQQFF
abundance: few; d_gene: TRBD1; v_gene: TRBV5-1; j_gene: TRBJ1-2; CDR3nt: TGCGCCAGCAGCCCCGGACAGGGGGGCTACACCTTC; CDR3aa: CASSPGQGGYTF
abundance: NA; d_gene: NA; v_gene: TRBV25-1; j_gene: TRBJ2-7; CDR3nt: TGTGCCAGCAGTGAACCCTGGGGGGTTAGCGACGAGCAGTACTTC; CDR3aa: CASSEPWGVSDEQYF
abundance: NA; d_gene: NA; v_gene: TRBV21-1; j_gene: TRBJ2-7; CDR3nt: TGTGCCAGCCCCCCCGCGACAGGGAGCTACGAGCAGTACTTC; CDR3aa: CASPPATGSYEQYF
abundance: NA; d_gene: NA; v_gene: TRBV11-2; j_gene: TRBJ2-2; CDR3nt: TGTGCCAGCAGCGCAATCCGGGGTAGAGGCACCGGGGAGCTGTTTTTT; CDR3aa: CASSAIRGRGTGELFF
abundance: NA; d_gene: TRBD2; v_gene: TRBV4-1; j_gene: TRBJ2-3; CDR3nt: TGCGCCAGCAGCCGAGGACTAGCTCTCAGCACAGATACGCAGTATTTT; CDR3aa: CASSRGLALSTDTQYF
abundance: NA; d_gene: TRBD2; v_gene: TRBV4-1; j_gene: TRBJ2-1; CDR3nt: TGCGCCAGCAGCCAAGAAGGGCTAGCGGGGGGTCTGGTTTGGAATGAGCAGTTCTTC; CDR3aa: CASSQEGLAGGLVWNEQFF
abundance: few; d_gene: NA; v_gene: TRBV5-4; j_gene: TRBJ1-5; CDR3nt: TGTGCCAGCAGCTCCGAGCCTAATCAGCCCCAGCATTTT; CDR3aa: CASSSEPNQPQHF
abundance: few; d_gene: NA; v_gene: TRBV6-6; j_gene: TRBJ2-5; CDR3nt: TGTGCCAGCAGGGGAGGGTGGGGGCTTGAGACCCAGTACTTC; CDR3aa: CASRGGWGLETQYF